This record looks at one TCR beta chain sequence and its context. Its antigen is unidentified. The data are from a study of post-analysis software for immune sequencing data. Points from the study as a whole: Those samples that were prepared in the same batch co-clustered strongly by F measure.

Unique molecular identifiers were present in the TCR beta cDNA libraries. TCRdb re-called the PCR reads with MiXCR, one entry per CDR3 protein. This sample has hundreds of thousands of distinct CDR3 sequences, with 55% to 70% found just once. The source material was blood. This clonotype was obtained from a girl aged 2 to 9 with multiple sclerosis.

The CDR3 is CSARPQGLTVNEQFF. CDR3 sequence (DNA): TGCAGTGCTAGACCACAGGGACTCACGGTTAATGAGCAGTTCTTC. The rearrangement joins TRBV20-1 to TRBJ2-1; D could derive from TRBD1 or TRBD2 (6 bases each). CDR3 length equals 15 residues. Trimming stripped 2 bases from V and 7 bases from J, with 18 bases between. The germline V gene encodes CDR1 DFQATT and CDR2 SNEGSKA (reference sequence).